This T cell receptor (beta chain) came from a study of spatial heterogeneity in lung cancer. This clonotype was seen a few times. Its antigen is not known. Each TCR cDNA molecule bore a unique molecular identifier. In TCRdb, the 5' RACE reads were re-called with MiXCR into one record per CDR3 protein. The repertoire holds about 17,000 distinct CDR3 sequences, with approximately 18% as singletons. The time point was: sample taken at primary tumor resection. TCRs were sequenced from unsorted whole RNA of tumor, nontumor lung or PBMC. Looked up from germline, CDR1 is SNHLY and CDR2 is FYNNEI. This CDR3 has 15 residues. V dropped 2 bases and J dropped 6; count of bases not matched to a gene: 7. Notes on the study in general: There were more appearances of ubiquitous expanded tumor TCRs in blood at resection than at follow-up.

This TCR came from a male donor with early-stage non-small cell lung cancer. The sequenced sample was PBMCs, obtained at surgery. This chain connects TRBV2 to TRBJ2-1, with 7 nucleotides matching TRBD2. The CDR3 DNA follows: TGTGCCAGCAGTGAACGGGGCGGGGGTCTCAATGAGCAGTTCTTC. Translated, it gives CASSERGGGLNEQFF.